This T cell receptor beta chain appears in the sequencing data of a study of cytomegalovirus exposure and HLA in healthy donors. For the study at large: Samples from HLA-typed donors yielded about 85 million unique TCRs in an early data release. Out of fewer than 500 genotyped donors, about 84% belonged to the Caucasian-associated ancestry cluster. Points from the study as a whole: Sequencing likely generated an artifact that appeared as a cluster of highly shared sequence variants. After further analysis at a later stage, 16,951 TCR beta sequences were associated with HLA alleles at 0.05 false discovery rate.

About this clone: Its antigen remains unidentified.

V dropped 4 bases and J dropped 4; count of bases not matched to a gene: 6. CDR1 SGHAT and CDR2 FQDESV come from the germline V gene (reference sequence). The CDR3 contains 16 residues. Amplification used 60 Vbeta primers and 13 Jbeta primers. Produced via immunoSEQ multiplex PCR; TCRdb's table is partial and in-frame only. Here the sample spans tens of thousands of clones, around 66% being singletons. The clonotype comes from a young man in good health and CMV-seronegative. V is TRBV11-1 and J is TRBJ2-3; 12 bases match TRBD2. The specimen sequenced was PBMCs. The CDR3 reads CASSSASGRAPDTQYF. In DNA, the CDR3 is TGTGCCAGCAGCTCGGCTAGCGGGAGGGCCCCAGATACGCAGTATTTT.